This T cell receptor (beta chain) was retrieved from a study of shared clonotypes between healthy human individuals. Findings and caveats of the study: Rarefaction analysis demonstrated incomplete sorted-subset sequencing notwithstanding large depth. Against clonotypes common to all four donors, non-shared ones had lower generation probabilities.

Every one of the donors was a Caucasian adult that lived in Nashville, Tennessee. The CD4+ fraction was divided into a CD45RA+ naive subset and a CD45RA-negative memory subset. This clone occurred a few times. The antigen remains unidentified. CDR1 is SGHTA and CDR2 is FQGNSA in the germline V gene. The CDR3 length is 14 residues. V was pared by 2 bases and J by 7 bases, with 12 bases between. Repertoires were generated with immunoSEQ multiplex PCR, while TCRdb's copy carries only in-frame clones and drops some. The data hold about 1 million clones, with roughly 80% observed a single time. V is TRBV7-2 and J is TRBJ1-3, with D possibly being TRBD1 (5 bases). The TCR was taken from a man between 18 and 35 years old in good health. Sequencing was carried out using memory CD4+ T cells sorted from blood. Subset specified: CD45RA-negative fraction. The CDR3 region is CASSLRGGRNTIYF. DNA for the CDR3: TGTGCCAGCAGCTTACGCGGGGGTAGGAACACCATATATTTT.